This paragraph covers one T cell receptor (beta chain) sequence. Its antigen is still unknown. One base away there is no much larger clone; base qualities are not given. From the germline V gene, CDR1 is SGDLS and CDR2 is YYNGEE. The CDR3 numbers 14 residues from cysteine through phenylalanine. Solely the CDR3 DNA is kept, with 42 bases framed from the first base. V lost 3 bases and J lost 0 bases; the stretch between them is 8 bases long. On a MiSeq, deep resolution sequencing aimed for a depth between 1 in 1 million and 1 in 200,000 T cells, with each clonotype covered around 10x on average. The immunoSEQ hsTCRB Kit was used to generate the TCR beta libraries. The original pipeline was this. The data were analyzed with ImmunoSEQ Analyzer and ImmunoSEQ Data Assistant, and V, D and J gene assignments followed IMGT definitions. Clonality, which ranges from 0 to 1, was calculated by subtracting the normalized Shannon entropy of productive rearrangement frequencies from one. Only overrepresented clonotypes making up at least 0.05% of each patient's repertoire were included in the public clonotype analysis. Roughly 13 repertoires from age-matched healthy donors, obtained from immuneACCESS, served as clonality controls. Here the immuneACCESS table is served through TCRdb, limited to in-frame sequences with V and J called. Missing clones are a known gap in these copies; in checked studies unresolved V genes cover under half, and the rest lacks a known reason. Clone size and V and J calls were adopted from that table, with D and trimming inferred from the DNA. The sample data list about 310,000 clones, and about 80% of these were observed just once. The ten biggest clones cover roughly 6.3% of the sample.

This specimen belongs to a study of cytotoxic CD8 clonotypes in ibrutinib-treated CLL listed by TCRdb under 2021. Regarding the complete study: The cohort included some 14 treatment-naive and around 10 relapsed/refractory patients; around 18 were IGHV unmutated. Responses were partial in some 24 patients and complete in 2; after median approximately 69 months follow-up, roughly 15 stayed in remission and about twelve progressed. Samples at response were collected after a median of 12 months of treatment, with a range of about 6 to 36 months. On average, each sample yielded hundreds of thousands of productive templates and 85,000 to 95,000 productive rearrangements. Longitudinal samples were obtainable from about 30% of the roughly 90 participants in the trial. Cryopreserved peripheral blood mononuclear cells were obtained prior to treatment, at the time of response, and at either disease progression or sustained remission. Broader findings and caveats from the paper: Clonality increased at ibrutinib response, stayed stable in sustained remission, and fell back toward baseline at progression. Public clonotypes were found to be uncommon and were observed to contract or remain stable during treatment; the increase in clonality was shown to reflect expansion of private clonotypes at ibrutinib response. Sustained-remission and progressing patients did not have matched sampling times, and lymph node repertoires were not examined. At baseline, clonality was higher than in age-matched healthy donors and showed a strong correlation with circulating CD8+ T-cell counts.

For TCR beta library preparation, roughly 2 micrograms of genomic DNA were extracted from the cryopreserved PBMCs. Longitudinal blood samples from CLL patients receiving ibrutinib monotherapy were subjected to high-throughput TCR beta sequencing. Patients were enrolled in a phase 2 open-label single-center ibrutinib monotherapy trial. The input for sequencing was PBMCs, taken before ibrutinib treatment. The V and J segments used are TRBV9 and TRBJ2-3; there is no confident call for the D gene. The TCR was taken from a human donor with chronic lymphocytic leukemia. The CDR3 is CASSADASTDTQYF. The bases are TGTGCCAGCAGCGCGGACGCTAGCACAGATACGCAGTATTTT.